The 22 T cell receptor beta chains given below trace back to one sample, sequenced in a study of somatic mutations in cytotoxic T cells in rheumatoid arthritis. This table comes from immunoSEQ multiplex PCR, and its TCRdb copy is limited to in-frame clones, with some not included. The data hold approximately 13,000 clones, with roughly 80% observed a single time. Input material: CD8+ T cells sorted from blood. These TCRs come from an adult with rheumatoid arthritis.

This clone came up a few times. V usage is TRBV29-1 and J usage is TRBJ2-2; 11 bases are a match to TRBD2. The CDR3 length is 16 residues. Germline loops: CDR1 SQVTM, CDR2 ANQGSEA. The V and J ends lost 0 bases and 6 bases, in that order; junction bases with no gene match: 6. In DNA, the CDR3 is TGCAGCGTTGAAGAGGGTAGCGGGAGGGCCGCCGGGGAGCTGTTTTTT. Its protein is CSVEEGSGRAAGELFF.

The CDR3 DNA follows: TGTGCCAGTAGTATCCTAGCGGGGATTCCCGGGGAGCTGTTTTTT. This gives the protein CASSILAGIPGELFF. The rearrangement uses TRBV19 and TRBJ2-2, with 9 bases identical to TRBD2. V lost 3 bases to trimming and J lost 6 bases; unmatched junction nucleotides: 5. This CDR3 is built from 15 residues. Germline CDR1 reads LNHDA; CDR2 reads SQIVND (reference sequence).

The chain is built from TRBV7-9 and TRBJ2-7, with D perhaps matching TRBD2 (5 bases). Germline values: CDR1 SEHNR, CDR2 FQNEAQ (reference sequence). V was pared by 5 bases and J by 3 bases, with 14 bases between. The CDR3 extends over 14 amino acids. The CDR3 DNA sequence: TGTGCCAGCAGCCGGACTTCAGAAGTCTACGAGCAGTACTTC. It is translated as CASSRTSEVYEQYF.

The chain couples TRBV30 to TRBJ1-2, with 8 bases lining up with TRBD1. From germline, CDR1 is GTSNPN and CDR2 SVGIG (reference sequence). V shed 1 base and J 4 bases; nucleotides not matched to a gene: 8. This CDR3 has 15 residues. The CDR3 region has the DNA TGTGCCTGGAGTGAGCAGGACAGGGCGAGCTATGGCTACACCTTC. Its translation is CAWSEQDRASYGYTF.

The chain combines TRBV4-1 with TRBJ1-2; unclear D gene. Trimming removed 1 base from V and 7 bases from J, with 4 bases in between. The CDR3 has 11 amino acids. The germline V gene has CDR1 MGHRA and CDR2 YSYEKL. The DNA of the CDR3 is TGCGCCAGCAGCCAAGCCTCTGGCTACACCTTC. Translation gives CASSQASGYTF.

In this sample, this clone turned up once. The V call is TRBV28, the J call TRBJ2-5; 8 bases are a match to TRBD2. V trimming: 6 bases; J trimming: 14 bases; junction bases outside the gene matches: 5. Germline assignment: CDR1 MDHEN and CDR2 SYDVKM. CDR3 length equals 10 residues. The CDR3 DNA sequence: TGTGCCAGCAGAAGGGGACTAGACTACTTC. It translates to CASRRGLDYF.

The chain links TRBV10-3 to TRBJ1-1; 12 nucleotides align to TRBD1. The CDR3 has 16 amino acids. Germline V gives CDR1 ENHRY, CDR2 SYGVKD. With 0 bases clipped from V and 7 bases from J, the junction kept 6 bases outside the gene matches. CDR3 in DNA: TGTGCCATCAGTGAGTCGGGACAGGGGGCGCGGGATGAAGCTTTCTTT. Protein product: CAISESGQGARDEAFF.

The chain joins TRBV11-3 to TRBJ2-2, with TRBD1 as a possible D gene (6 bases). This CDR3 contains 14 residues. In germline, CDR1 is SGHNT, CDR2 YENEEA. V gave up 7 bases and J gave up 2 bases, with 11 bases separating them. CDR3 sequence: CASTPGTNTGELFF. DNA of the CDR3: TGTGCCAGCACGCCCGGGACAAACACCGGGGAGCTGTTTTTT.

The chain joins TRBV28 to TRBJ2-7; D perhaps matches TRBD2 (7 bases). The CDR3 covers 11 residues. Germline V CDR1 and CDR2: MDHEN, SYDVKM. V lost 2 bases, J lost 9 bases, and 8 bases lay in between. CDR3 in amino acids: CASSLGGAQYF. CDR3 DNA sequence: TGTGCCAGCAGTTTAGGGGGGGCGCAGTACTTC.

CDR3 bases: TGTGCCAGCATTCGGGGCATTACTGAAGCTTTCTTT. It yields the protein CASIRGITEAFF. The chain links TRBV28 to TRBJ1-1; the D gene is possibly TRBD1 (5 bases). The germline CDR1 and CDR2 sequences are MDHEN and SYDVKM. V lost 7 bases and J lost 5, with 11 bases in between. This CDR3 is 12 amino acids long.

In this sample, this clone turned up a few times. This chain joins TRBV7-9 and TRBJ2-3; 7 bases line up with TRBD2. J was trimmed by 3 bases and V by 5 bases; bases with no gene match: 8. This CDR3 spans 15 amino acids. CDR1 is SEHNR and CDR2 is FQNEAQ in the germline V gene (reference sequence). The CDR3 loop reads CASSIPSGLTDTQYF. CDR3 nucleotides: TGTGCCAGCAGCATCCCTAGCGGATTAACAGATACGCAGTATTTT.

CDR3 in amino acids: CASSQEFLTSGNYEQYF. As DNA, the CDR3 is TGCGCCAGCAGCCAAGAATTCCTTACTAGCGGGAACTACGAGCAGTACTTC. The chain links TRBV4-1 to TRBJ2-7; TRBD2 matches 10 bases. The germline V gene has CDR1 MGHRA and CDR2 YSYEKL. After removal of 0 bases from V and 3 bases from J, the junction contained 8 bases not matched to a gene. The CDR3 is made up of 17 amino acids.

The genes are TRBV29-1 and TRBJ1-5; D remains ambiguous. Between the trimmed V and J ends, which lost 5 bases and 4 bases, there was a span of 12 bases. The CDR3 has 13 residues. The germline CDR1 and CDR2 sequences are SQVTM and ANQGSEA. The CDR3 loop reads CSVSDGLNQPQHF. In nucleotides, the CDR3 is TGCAGCGTTTCGGACGGGCTAAATCAGCCCCAGCATTTT.

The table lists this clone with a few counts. In nucleotides, the CDR3 is TGCGCCAGCAGCATTGGACAGGGGTTCGACACCGGGGAGCTGTTTTTT. It encodes CASSIGQGFDTGELFF. The chain recombines TRBV5-1 with TRBJ2-2; 9 nucleotides align to TRBD1. The trim removed 4 bases at V and 3 bases at J, leaving 7 bases unmatched. Germline CDR1 is SGHRS and CDR2 is YFSETQ. This CDR3 comprises 16 residues.

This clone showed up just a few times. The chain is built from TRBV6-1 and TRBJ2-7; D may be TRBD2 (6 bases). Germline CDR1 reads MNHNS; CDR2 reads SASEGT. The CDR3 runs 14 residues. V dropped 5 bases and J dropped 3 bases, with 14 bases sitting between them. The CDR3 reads CASSPQPEGYEQYF. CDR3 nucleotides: TGTGCCAGCAGTCCCCAGCCGGAGGGCTACGAGCAGTACTTC.

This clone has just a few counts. DNA for the CDR3: TGTGCCAGCAGCTTGGCCCGAGAGACCCAGTACTTC. This codes for CASSLARETQYF. The V and J genes are TRBV5-4 and TRBJ2-5; no clear D. Germline lookup yields CDR1 SGHNT and CDR2 YYREEE (reference sequence). The CDR3 consists of 12 residues. V lost 0 bases, J lost 4 bases, and 4 bases lay in between.

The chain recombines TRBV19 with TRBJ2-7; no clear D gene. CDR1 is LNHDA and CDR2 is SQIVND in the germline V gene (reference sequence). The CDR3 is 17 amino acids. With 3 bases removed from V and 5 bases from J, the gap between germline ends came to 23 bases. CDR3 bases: TGTGCCAGTAGTATCCGGCTGTCGGGCCACCTAGGCCACGAGCAGTACTTC. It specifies CASSIRLSGHLGHEQYF. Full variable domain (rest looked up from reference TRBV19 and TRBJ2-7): DGGITQSPKYLFRKEGQNVTLSCEQNLNHDAMYWYRQDPGQGLRLIYYSQIVNDFQKGDIAEGYSVSREKKESFPLTVTSAQKNPTAFYLCASSIRLSGHLGHEQYFGPGTRLTVT.

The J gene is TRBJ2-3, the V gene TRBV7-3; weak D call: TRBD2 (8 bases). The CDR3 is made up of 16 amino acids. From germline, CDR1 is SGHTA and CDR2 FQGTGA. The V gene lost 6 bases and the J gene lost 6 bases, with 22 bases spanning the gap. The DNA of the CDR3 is TGTGCCAGCAGGGACAGGCGGGAGGTTTGGGCGGATACGCAGTATTTT. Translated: CASRDRREVWADTQYF.

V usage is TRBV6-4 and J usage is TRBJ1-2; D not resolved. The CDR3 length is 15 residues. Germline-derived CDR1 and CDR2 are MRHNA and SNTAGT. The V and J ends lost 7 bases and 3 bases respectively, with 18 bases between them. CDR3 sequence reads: CASISNPEEDYGYTF. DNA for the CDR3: TGTGCCAGCATCTCGAACCCCGAGGAGGACTATGGCTACACCTTC.

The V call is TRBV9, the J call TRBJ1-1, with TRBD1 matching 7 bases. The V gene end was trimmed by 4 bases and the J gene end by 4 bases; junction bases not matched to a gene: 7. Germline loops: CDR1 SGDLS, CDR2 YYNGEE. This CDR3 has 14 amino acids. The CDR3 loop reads CASSTETGPTEAFF. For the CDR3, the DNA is TGTGCCAGCAGCACAGAGACAGGGCCCACTGAAGCTTTCTTT.

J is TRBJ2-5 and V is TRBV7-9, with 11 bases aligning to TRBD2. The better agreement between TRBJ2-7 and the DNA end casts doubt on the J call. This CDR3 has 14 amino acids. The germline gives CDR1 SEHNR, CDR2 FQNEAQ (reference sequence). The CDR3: CASSPGLADNEQYF. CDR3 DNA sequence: TGTGCCAGCAGCCCGGGACTAGCGGATAACGAGCAGTACTTC.

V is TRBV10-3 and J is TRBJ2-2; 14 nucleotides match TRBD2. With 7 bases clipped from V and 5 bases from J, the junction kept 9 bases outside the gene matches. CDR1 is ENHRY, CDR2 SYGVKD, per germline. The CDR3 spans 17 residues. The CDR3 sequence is CAITGTSGSGQTGELFF. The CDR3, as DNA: TGTGCCATCACTGGGACTAGCGGGAGCGGTCAAACCGGGGAGCTGTTTTTT.